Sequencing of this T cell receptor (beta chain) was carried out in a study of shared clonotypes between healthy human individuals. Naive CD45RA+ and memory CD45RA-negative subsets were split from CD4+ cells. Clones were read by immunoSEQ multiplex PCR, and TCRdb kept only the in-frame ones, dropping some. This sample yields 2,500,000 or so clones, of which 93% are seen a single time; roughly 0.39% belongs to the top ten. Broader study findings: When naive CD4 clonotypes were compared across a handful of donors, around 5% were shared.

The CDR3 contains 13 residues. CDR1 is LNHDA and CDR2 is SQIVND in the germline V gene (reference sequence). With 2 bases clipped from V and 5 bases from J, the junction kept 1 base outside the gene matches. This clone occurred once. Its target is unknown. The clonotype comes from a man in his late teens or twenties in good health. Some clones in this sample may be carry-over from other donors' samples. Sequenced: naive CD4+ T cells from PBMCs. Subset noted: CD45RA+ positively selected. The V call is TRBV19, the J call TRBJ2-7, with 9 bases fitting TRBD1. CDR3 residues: CASSIRDRDEQYF. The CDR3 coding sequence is TGTGCCAGTAGTATACGGGACAGGGACGAGCAGTACTTC.